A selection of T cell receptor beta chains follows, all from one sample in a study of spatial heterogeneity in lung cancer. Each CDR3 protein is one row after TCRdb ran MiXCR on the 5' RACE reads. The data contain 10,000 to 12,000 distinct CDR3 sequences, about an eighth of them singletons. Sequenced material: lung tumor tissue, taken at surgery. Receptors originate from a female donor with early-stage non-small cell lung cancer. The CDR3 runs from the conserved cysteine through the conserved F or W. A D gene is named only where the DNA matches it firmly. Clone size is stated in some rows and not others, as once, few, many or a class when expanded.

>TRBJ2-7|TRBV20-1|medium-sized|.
TGCAGTGCTAGAGAAACAGGGTTGTGGTCCGACGAGCAGTACTTC
CSARETGLWSDEQYF
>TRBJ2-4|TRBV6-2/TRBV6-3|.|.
TGTGCCAGCAGTTATCGTGGGGGGCTTATGGACAAAAACATTCAGTACTTC
CASSYRGGLMDKNIQYF
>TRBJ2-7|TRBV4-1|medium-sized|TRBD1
TGCGCCAGCAGCCAAGACACACAGGGGGCGCGGGAGCAGTACTTC
CASSQDTQGAREQYF
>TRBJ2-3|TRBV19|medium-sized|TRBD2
TGTGCCAGTAGTACCGCTGGCGGCGGGAGGACAGATACGCAGTATTTT
CASSTAGGGRTDTQYF
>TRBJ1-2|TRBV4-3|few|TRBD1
TGCGCCAGCAGCCAGACAGGGGGCAACTATGGCTACACCTTC
CASSQTGGNYGYTF
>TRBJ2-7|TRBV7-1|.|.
TGTGCCAGCAGCTCCGGGCCCTCCGCATCCTACGAGCAGTACTTC
CASSSGPSASYEQYF
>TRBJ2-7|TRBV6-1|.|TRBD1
TGTGCCAGCAGACGGACAGGGCGCGAGCAGTACTTC
CASRRTGREQYF
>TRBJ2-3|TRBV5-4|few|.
TGTGCCAGCAGCTCCCAAGGTGGGGGTCCAGATACGCAGTATTTT
CASSSQGGGPDTQYF
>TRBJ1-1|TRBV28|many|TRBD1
TGTGCCAGCAGTTCGACCGGGACAGGGCAGAAAGCTTTCTTT
CASSSTGTGQKAFF
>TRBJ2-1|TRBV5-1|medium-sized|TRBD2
TGCGCCAGCAGCTTGTTGTCTAGCGGGAATAATGAGCAGTTCTTC
CASSLLSSGNNEQFF
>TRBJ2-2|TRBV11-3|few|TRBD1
TGTGCCAGCAGCCCCGGACTCCACAGGGGTGGCGGGGAGCTGTTTTTT
CASSPGLHRGGGELFF